These 23 T cell receptor beta chains were all obtained from the same sample, sequenced in a study of T cells in Graves' hyperthyroidism and ophthalmopathy. TCR beta CDR3 sequences were amplified from RNA transcripts. First-round RT-PCR with HTBI primers amplified the TCR CDR3 region. TCRdb reanalysed the multiplex PCR reads using MiXCR and keeps one entry per CDR3 protein. The sample has approximately 700,000 distinct CDR3 sequences, 45% seen once. The source material was peripheral blood or thyroid tissue (not recorded which). The receptors were gathered from an adult man with Graves' disease, either hyperthyroidism or ophthalmopathy (not recorded which).

This clonotype was seen a few times. The rearrangement uses TRBV19 and TRBJ1-2; no clear D. Germline V gene sequence: CDR1 LNHDA, CDR2 SQIVND (reference sequence). This CDR3 comprises 14 residues. V lost 1 base and J 5 bases, leaving 11 bases between the germline ends. The CDR3 nucleotides are TGTGCCAGTAGTATAGCCGGCAGAAAATATGGCTACACCTTC. Translated: CASSIAGRKYGYTF.

This clonotype was seen at least ten times. The genes are TRBV2 and TRBJ1-1, with a possible D match to TRBD1 (6 bases). Germline loops: CDR1 SNHLY, CDR2 FYNNEI. This CDR3 contains 13 residues. Trimming took off 6 bases at V and 6 bases at J, with 14 bases between the two ends. CDR3 bases: TGTGCCAGCAGGACCGGGGGCCCACCTGAAGCTTTCTTT. This sequence encodes CASRTGGPPEAFF.

V and J are TRBV20-1 and TRBJ1-5; no firm D call. The CDR3 has 14 residues. Germline loops: CDR1 DFQATT, CDR2 SNEGSKA (reference sequence). Trimming left V 0 bases short and J 0 bases short, with 6 bases between. CDR3 amino acids: CSAREGNSNQPQHF. CDR3 coding DNA: TGCAGTGCTAGAGAGGGGAATAGCAATCAGCCCCAGCATTTT.

CDR3 in DNA: TGTGCCAGCAAACTGGGACAGGGAATCTATGGCTACACCTTC. Its protein product is CASKLGQGIYGYTF. The gene calls are TRBV2 and TRBJ1-2; 9 bases agree with TRBD1. V dropped 7 bases and J dropped 4; count of bases not matched to a gene: 7. Germline values: CDR1 SNHLY, CDR2 FYNNEI. This CDR3 contains 14 residues.

This clonotype was found many times. The chain has TRBV2 and TRBJ2-5; no firm D call. Germline assignment: CDR1 SNHLY and CDR2 FYNNEI. This CDR3 is 12 amino acids long. Between the trimmed V and J ends, which lost 7 bases and 2 bases, there was a span of 8 bases. CDR3 in amino acids: CASTHLQETQYF. CDR3 DNA sequence: TGTGCCAGCACTCACCTACAAGAGACCCAGTACTTC.

This chain links TRBV7-2 with TRBJ1-1; D is possibly TRBD1 (6 bases). CDR1 is SGHTA and CDR2 is FQGNSA in the germline V gene. V lost 5 bases and J lost 4, with 14 bases in between. This CDR3 has 14 amino acids. The CDR3 loop is CASSPGAGVTEAFF. DNA of the CDR3: TGTGCCAGCAGCCCCGGCGCAGGGGTCACTGAAGCTTTCTTT.

Concerning this clonotype: This sequence may be a read error, since a much larger clone differs from it by one base. The gene calls are TRBV24-1 and TRBJ1-5; tentative D call: TRBD1 (5 bases). Germline loops: CDR1 KGHDR, CDR2 SFDVKD. V lost 4 bases and J 6 bases, leaving 15 bases between the germline ends. CDR3 size: 15 residues. CDR3 DNA sequence: TGTGCCACCAGTGAATATGTTGGGGGGGGTCAGCCCCAGCATTTT. Its protein is CATSEYVGGGQPQHF.

The V and J genes are TRBV7-9 and TRBJ1-6, with a tentative D call TRBD1 (5 bases). The germline V gene encodes CDR1 SEHNR and CDR2 FQNEAQ (reference sequence). The CDR3 runs 15 residues. V lost 3 bases, J lost 8 bases, and 14 bases lay in between. The CDR3 DNA follows: TGTGCCAGCAGCTTTGGGGGAGGAATAGATTCACCCCTCCACTTT. As protein: CASSFGGGIDSPLHF.

In this sample, this clonotype turned up a few times. The chain carries TRBV5-6 and TRBJ1-1, with D possibly being TRBD1 (5 bases). Between the trimmed V and J ends, which lost 0 bases and 6 bases, there was a span of 6 bases. CDR1 is SGHDT and CDR2 is YYEEEE in the germline V gene. This CDR3 is 12 amino acids long. The CDR3 sequence: CASSLGDAEAFF. DNA of the CDR3: TGTGCCAGCAGCTTGGGGGACGCTGAAGCTTTCTTT.

The chain combines TRBV11-1 with TRBJ2-2; 7 nucleotides agree with TRBD1. CDR3 length equals 16 residues. Germline V CDR1 and CDR2: SGHAT, FQDESV (reference sequence). The ends lost 6 bases at V and 0 bases at J; junction bases unmatched: 7. The CDR3 bases are TGTGCCAGCAGTTACCCGGGACAGACGAACACCGGGGAGCTGTTTTTT. This gives the protein CASSYPGQTNTGELFF.

The sample holds many counts of this clonotype. The chain links TRBV10-1 to TRBJ1-1; no firm D call. The CDR3 runs to 14 residues. V lost 6 bases, J lost 1 base, and 12 bases lay in between. Germline lookup yields CDR1 WNHNN and CDR2 SYGVQD (reference sequence). The CDR3 loop is CASRDEGPNTEAFF. The CDR3 nucleotides are TGCGCCAGCAGGGATGAGGGCCCGAACACTGAAGCTTTCTTT.

This clonotype was picked up many times. V and J are TRBV7-9 and TRBJ1-6; D not resolved. Germline V CDR1 and CDR2: SEHNR, FQNEAQ (reference sequence). The length of the CDR3 is 14 residues. The germline V and J ends were trimmed by 5 bases and 6 bases, with 11 bases remaining between them. The CDR3 sequence: CASSIGQFNSPLHF. In DNA form, the CDR3 reads TGTGCCAGCAGCATAGGCCAGTTTAATTCACCCCTCCACTTT.

CDR3 loop: CASSFSPRSNTIYF. The CDR3 coding sequence is TGTGCCAGCAGTTTTTCACCCAGAAGCAACACCATATATTTT. The chain has TRBV6-4 and TRBJ1-3, with unresolved D. The CDR3 is 14 residues long. V shed 5 bases and J shed 7 bases, with 15 bases lying between them. Looked up from germline, CDR1 is MRHNA and CDR2 is SNTAGT.

This chain connects TRBV2 to TRBJ1-1, with a tentative D call TRBD1 (6 bases). Trimming removed 6 bases from V and 1 base from J, with 12 bases in between. The CDR3 loop spans 14 amino acids. The V gene's germline CDR1 is SNHLY and CDR2 FYNNEI. In DNA form, the CDR3 reads TGTGCCAGCAGAGCAGGGGCCGGGAACACTGAAGCTTTCTTT. Translating it yields CASRAGAGNTEAFF.

The chain is built from TRBV7-8 and TRBJ1-4, with D maybe TRBD1 (6 bases). Per germline, CDR1 SGHVS and CDR2 FQNEAQ. The CDR3 length is 17 residues. The V end was cut by 2 bases, the J end by 6 bases, with 19 bases between. The CDR3 DNA sequence: TGTGCCAGCAGCTTACTGGGGGGCAGGAAATCGGATGAAAAACTGTTTTTT. Amino acids: CASSLLGGRKSDEKLFF.

The chain links TRBV20-1 to TRBJ2-7, with 10 bases lining up with TRBD1. This CDR3 has 13 amino acids. Germline CDR1 reads DFQATT; CDR2 reads SNEGSKA (reference sequence). With 8 bases clipped from V and 3 bases from J, the junction kept 7 bases outside the gene matches. The CDR3 spells CSIPRDRGYEQYF. Here the CDR3 DNA reads TGCAGTATACCCAGGGACAGGGGCTACGAGCAGTACTTC.

The V gene is TRBV6-6, the J gene TRBJ1-2; no clear D gene. The CDR3 totals 15 residues. V was trimmed by 7 bases and J by 5 bases, leaving 20 bases between them. Germline V gene data show CDR1 as MNHNY and CDR2 as SVGAGI (reference sequence). CDR3 in DNA: TGTGCCAGCATAACGGGCGATTTCGAGAAGTATGGCTACACCTTC. Translating it yields CASITGDFEKYGYTF.

In this sample, this clonotype turned up many times. The genes are TRBV5-1 and TRBJ1-1, with 7 bases that match TRBD1. The CDR3 length is 16 residues. The junction had 11 bases not matched to a gene; V was cut back by 4 bases and J by 2 bases. The germline V gene encodes CDR1 SGHRS and CDR2 YFSETQ. CDR3 amino acids: CASSPELRGPNTEAFF. In nucleotides, the CDR3 is TGCGCCAGCAGCCCCGAATTGAGGGGGCCTAACACTGAAGCTTTCTTT.

V and J are TRBV11-1 and TRBJ1-2; D not resolved. The CDR3 covers 14 residues. Germline values: CDR1 SGHAT, CDR2 FQDESV (reference sequence). The V gene lost 5 bases and the J gene lost 3 bases, with 13 bases spanning the gap. The DNA of the CDR3 is TGTGCCAGCAGCGTTTGGGCAGAGCACTATGGCTACACCTTC. Translation gives CASSVWAEHYGYTF.

The chain carries TRBV7-2 and TRBJ2-7; 10 bases agree with TRBD2. CDR1 and CDR2 (germline): SGHTA, FQGNSA. V shed 4 bases and J 6 bases; nucleotides not matched to a gene: 9. The CDR3 consists of 15 residues. Here the CDR3 DNA reads TGTGCCAGCAGCTGGATAAGCGGGAGGGTTTCCGAGCAGTACTTC. It encodes CASSWISGRVSEQYF. The variable domain in full, completed from reference TRBV7-2 and TRBJ2-7, reads GAGVSQSPSNKVTEKGKDVELRCDPISGHTALYWYRQSLGQGLEFLIYFQGNSAPDKSGLPSDRFSAERTGGSVSTLTIQRTQQEDSAVYLCASSWISGRVSEQYFGPGTRLTVT.

This chain uses TRBV25-1 with TRBJ2-5; D possibly corresponds to TRBD2 (6 bases). The V gene's germline CDR1 is MGHDK and CDR2 SYGVNS. The V end was cut by 5 bases, the J end by 1 base, with 14 bases between. This CDR3 region has 15 residues. The CDR3 is CASSPVGGAQETQYF. CDR3 in DNA: TGTGCCAGCAGTCCGGTCGGGGGAGCCCAAGAGACCCAGTACTTC.

The chain recombines TRBV7-2 with TRBJ1-6; D ambiguous. CDR3 length equals 16 residues. CDR1 SGHTA and CDR2 FQGNSA come from the germline V gene. V shed 1 base and J shed 10 bases, with 17 bases lying between them. CDR3 sequence: CASSLEAQGFGSPLHF. In DNA form, the CDR3 reads TGTGCCAGCAGCTTAGAGGCGCAAGGGTTCGGATCACCCCTCCACTTT.

This clonotype was detected ten times or more. This chain links TRBV2 with TRBJ2-7, with D possibly matching TRBD2 (5 bases). The germline CDR1 and CDR2 sequences are SNHLY and FYNNEI. The CDR3 contains 12 residues. Trimming took 7 bases from V and 6 from J, leaving 13 bases between them. Written as DNA, the CDR3 is TGTGCCAGCACGGGGTTACAGCTCGAGCAGTACTTC. Translated, it gives CASTGLQLEQYF.